This passage covers 7 T cell receptor beta chains from one sample sequenced in a study of T-cell memory formation after mild COVID-19. In TCRdb, the 5' RACE reads were re-called with MiXCR into one record per CDR3 protein. Here the sample spans 300,000 to 400,000 distinct CDR3 sequences, 15% to 20% being singletons. Sequenced sample: PBMCs or a T cell subset sorted from them (not recorded which). These TCRs come from a man in his late teens or twenties who had mild COVID-19 (a few samples of this study predate the infection). Cell type and time point are not known.

This clonotype turned up a few times. The V gene is TRBV5-1, the J gene TRBJ2-7; D remains ambiguous. V lost 1 base and J 2 bases, leaving 10 bases between the germline ends. This CDR3 spans 14 amino acids. Germline V gene lookup returns CDR1 SGHRS and CDR2 YFSETQ. CDR3 residues: CASSLLSETYEQYF. The DNA of the CDR3 is TGCGCCAGCAGCTTGCTCTCTGAGACCTACGAGCAGTACTTC.

This chain links TRBV30 with TRBJ2-7, with D possibly matching TRBD2 (6 bases). The V end was cut by 3 bases, the J end by 6 bases, with 15 bases between. The CDR3 length is 13 residues. Germline CDR1 is GTSNPN and CDR2 is SVGIG (reference sequence). The CDR3 loop reads CAWSPGVGGEQYF. The CDR3 coding sequence is TGTGCCTGGAGCCCCGGAGTGGGGGGCGAGCAGTACTTC.

V usage is TRBV7-9 and J usage is TRBJ2-2; maybe TRBD1 (5 bases). With 7 bases removed from V and 5 bases from J, the gap between germline ends came to 17 bases. CDR1 and CDR2 from the germline V gene are SEHNR and FQNEAQ (reference sequence). The CDR3 has 15 residues. CDR3 nucleotides: TGTGCCAGCATCCGTGACAGAGCGCGGACCGGGGAGCTGTTTTTT. Its translation is CASIRDRARTGELFF.

This clonotype has at least ten counts. The chain has TRBV4-1 and TRBJ1-2; no definite D call. The CDR3 covers 13 residues. From germline, CDR1 is MGHRA and CDR2 YSYEKL. V lost 3 bases and J lost 4, with 9 bases in between. The CDR3 DNA sequence: TGCGCCAGCAGCCAGGAGGGCGCCTATGGCTACACCTTC. Its translation: CASSQEGAYGYTF.

The chain couples TRBV20-1 to TRBJ2-7; 7 positions match TRBD1. This CDR3 is 14 amino acids long. V lost 2 bases, J lost 4 bases, and 8 bases stayed unmatched. CDR1 and CDR2 (germline): DFQATT, SNEGSKA (reference sequence). The CDR3 DNA sequence: TGCAGTGCTAGACCGGGACAGAAATTATACGAGCAGTACTTC. Translation gives CSARPGQKLYEQYF.

J is TRBJ1-2 and V is TRBV4-2; D gene ambiguous. With 5 bases removed from V and 4 bases from J, the gap between germline ends came to 14 bases. Germline CDR1 reads LGHNA; CDR2 reads YNFKEQ. This CDR3 is built from 14 residues. The CDR3 reads CASSSSSFPYGYTF. The CDR3 DNA follows: TGTGCCAGCAGCAGCAGCAGCTTCCCCTATGGCTACACCTTC.

J is TRBJ2-7 and V is TRBV28; TRBD1 matches at 10 bases. Germline CDR1 MDHEN, CDR2 SYDVKM. The CDR3 spans 13 residues. The V and J ends lost 5 bases and 2 bases, in that order; junction bases with no gene match: 0. This CDR3 reads CASSGTGAYEQYV. CDR3 in DNA: TGTGCCAGCAGTGGGACAGGGGCCTACGAGCAGTACGTC.